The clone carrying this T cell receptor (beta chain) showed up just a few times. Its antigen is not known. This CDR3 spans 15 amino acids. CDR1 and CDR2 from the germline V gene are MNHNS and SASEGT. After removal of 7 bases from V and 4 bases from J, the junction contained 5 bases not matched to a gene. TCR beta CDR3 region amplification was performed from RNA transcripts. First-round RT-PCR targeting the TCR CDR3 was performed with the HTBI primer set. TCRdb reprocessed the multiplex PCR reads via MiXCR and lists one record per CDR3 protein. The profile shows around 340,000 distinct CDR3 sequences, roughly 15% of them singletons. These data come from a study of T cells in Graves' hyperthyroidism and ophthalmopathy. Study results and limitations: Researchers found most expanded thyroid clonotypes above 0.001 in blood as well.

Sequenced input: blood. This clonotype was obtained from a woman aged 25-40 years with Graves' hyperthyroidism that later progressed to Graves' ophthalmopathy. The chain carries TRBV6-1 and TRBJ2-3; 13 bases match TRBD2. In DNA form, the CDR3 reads TGTGCCAGCATACTAGCGGGAGGGAGGGCAGATACGCAGTATTTT. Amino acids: CASILAGGRADTQYF.